This T cell receptor beta chain was observed in a study of regulatory T cells in long-lasting Graves disease. The study's findings and limits: Thyroid tissue was not studied; only peripheral blood was.

The CDR3 contains 16 residues. Germline V gives CDR1 LGHNA, CDR2 YNFKEQ. V was shortened by 1 base and J by 4 bases, with 13 bases between the two germline ends. Relying on iRepertoire HTBI primers and Arm-PCR of CDR3 regions, the team built TCR beta libraries. One entry per CDR3 protein, called by TCRdb with MiXCR from the multiplex PCR reads. This table has around 420,000 distinct CDR3 sequences, 15% appearing once. Time point described: newly diagnosed GD, antithyroid drugs for less than 3 months. After RNA was extracted from PBMCs, the TCR library was made from it. Roughly 9 milliliters of peripheral blood went into EDTA tubes. This clonotype was observed at least ten times. What it binds is unknown.

The chain joins TRBV4-2 to TRBJ2-2; possible D gene TRBD2, 5 bases. The clonotype comes from a female donor with Graves disease. Sequenced material: peripheral blood mononuclear cells (PBMCs), taken at new diagnosis, from a patient treated with antithyroid drugs. Here the CDR3 DNA reads TGTGCCAGCAGCCAAGCCGGGATATCGAGCACCGGGGAGCTGTTTTTT. Translating gives CASSQAGISSTGELFF.